This entry is about one TCR beta chain. The source of the sample is a study of blood T cell repertoires in COVID-19. Study in general: From the United States, Italy and Spain came samples of acute and convalescent COVID-19.

Original data processing: Reference gene primers were amplified, and this amplification served to estimate nucleated cell counts. Assay used: immunoSEQ multiplex PCR; TCRdb lists only in-frame clones, some missing. Clonal size and the V and J genes are those of that table, whereas D and trimming came from the DNA. The sample has hundreds of thousands of clones, 70% to 90% seen once. Germline CDR1 and CDR2: MNHNS and SASEGT. There are 15 residues in the CDR3. Trimming took off 1 base at V and 0 bases at J, with 8 bases between the two ends. The genes are TRBV6-1 and TRBJ2-3; tentative D call: TRBD2 (5 bases). The clonotype comes from a woman aged 40 to 50 with acute COVID-19. Sequencing was performed on PBMCs or T cells enriched from blood (not recorded which). The CDR3 DNA sequence: TGTGCCAGCAGTGAAGGGAGGCAGAGCACAGATACGCAGTATTTT. Translation gives CASSEGRQSTDTQYF.